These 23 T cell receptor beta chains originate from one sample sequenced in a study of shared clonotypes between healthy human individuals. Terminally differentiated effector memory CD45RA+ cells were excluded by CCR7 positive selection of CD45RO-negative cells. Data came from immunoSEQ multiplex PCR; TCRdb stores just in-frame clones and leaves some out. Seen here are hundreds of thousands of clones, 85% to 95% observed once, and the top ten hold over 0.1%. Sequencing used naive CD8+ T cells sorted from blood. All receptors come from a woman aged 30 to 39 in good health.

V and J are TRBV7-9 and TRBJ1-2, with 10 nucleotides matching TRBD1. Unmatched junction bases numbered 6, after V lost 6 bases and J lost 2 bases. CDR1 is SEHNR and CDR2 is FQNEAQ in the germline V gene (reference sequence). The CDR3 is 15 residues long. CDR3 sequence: CASSFGQGENYGYTF. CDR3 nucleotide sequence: TGTGCCAGCAGTTTTGGACAGGGGGAGAACTATGGCTACACCTTC.

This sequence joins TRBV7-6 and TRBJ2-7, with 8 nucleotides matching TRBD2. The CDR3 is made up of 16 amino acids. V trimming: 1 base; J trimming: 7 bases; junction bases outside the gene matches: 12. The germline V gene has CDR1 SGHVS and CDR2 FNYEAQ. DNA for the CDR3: TGTGCCAGCAGCTTAGGGAGTAGCGGGATTGGTAGGGAGCAGTACTTC. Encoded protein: CASSLGSSGIGREQYF.

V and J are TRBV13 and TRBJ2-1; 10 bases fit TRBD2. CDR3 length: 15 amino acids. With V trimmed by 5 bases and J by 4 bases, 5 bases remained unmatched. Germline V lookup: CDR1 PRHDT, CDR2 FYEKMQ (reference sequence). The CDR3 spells CASSASGSPYNEQFF. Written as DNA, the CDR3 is TGTGCCAGCAGCGCTAGCGGGAGCCCTTACAATGAGCAGTTCTTC. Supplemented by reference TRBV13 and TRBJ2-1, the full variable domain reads AAGVIQSPRHLIKEKRETATLKCYPIPRHDTVYWYQQGPGQDPQFLISFYEKMQSDKGSIPDRFSAQQFSDYHSELNMSSLELGDSALYFCASSASGSPYNEQFFGPGTRLTVL.

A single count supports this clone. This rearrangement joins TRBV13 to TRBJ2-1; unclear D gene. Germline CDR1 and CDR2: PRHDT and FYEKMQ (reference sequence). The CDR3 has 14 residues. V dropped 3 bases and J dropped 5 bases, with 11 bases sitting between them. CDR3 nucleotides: TGTGCCAGCAGCTTGGGATACAACGACAATGAGCAGTTCTTC. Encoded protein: CASSLGYNDNEQFF.

The CDR3 DNA sequence: TGCGCCAGCAGCCCAGGGCGGTACAATGAGCAGTTCTTC. Its protein product is CASSPGRYNEQFF. The chain employs TRBV5-1 and TRBJ2-1; possible D gene TRBD1, 5 bases. Germline CDR1 SGHRS, CDR2 YFSETQ. V lost 4 bases to trimming and J lost 4 bases, with 9 bases between them. This CDR3 is 13 amino acids long.

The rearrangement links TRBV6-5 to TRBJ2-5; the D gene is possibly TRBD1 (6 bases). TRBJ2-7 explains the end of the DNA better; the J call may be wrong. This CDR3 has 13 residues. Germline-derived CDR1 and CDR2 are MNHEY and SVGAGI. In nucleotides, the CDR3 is TGTGCCAGCAGTTTGACAGGTACCTACGAGCAGTACTTC. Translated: CASSLTGTYEQYF.

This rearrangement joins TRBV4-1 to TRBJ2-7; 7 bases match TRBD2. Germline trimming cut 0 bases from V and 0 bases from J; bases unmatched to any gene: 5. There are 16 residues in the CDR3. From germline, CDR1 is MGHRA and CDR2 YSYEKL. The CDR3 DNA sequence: TGCGCCAGCAGCCAAGATTCAGCGGGACTCTCCTACGAGCAGTACTTC. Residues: CASSQDSAGLSYEQYF.

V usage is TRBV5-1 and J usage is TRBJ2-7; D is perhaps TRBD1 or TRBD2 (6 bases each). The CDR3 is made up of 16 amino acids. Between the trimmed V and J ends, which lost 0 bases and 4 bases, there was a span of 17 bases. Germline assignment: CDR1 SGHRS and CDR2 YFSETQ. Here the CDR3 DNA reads TGCGCCAGCAGCTTGGATTCCGGAGGGGGAATGTACGAGCAGTACTTC. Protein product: CASSLDSGGGMYEQYF.

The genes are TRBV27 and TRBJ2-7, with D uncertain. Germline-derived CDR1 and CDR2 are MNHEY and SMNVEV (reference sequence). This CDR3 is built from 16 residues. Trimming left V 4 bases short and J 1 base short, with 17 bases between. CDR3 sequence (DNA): TGTGCCAGCAGTTGGGTGACATCTCGGGCTTCCTACGAGCAGTACTTC. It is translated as CASSWVTSRASYEQYF.

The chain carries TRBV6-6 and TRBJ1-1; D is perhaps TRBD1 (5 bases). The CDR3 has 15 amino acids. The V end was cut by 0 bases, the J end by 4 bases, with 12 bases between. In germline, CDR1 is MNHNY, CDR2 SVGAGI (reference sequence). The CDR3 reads CASSYSIDRRTEAFF. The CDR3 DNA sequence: TGTGCCAGCAGTTACTCGATCGACAGACGCACTGAAGCTTTCTTT.

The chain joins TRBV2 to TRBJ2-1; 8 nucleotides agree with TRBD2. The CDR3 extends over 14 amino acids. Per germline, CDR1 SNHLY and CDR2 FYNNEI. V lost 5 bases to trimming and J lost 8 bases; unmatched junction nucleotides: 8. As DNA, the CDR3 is TGTGCCAGCAGTCGGGAGGGAGTAGACGATGAGCAGTTCTTC. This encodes CASSREGVDDEQFF.

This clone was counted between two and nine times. The CDR3 DNA reads as TGTGCCAGCAGCAGAGATGAAAAACTGTTTTTT. Translated: CASSRDEKLFF. V and J are TRBV7-9 and TRBJ1-4; D is ambiguous. Germline V lookup: CDR1 SEHNR, CDR2 FQNEAQ (reference sequence). Between the trimmed V and J ends, which lost 5 bases and 6 bases, there was a span of 4 bases. The CDR3 runs to 11 residues.

Here the CDR3 reads CASSLGKPLNTYNEQFF. Written as DNA, the CDR3 is TGCGCCAGCAGCTTAGGCAAACCGTTAAATACCTACAATGAGCAGTTCTTC. The chain has TRBV5-1 and TRBJ2-1; no clear D. Trimming shortened V by 2 bases and J by 2 bases, and 17 bases separated the two germline ends. There are 17 residues in the CDR3. Germline V CDR1 and CDR2: SGHRS, YFSETQ. Based on the CDR3 plus reference TRBV5-1 and TRBJ2-1, the full variable domain is KAGVTQTPRYLIKTRGQQVTLSCSPISGHRSVSWYQQTPGQGLQFLFEYFSETQRNKGNFPGRFSGRQFSNSRSEMNVSTLELGDSALYLCASSLGKPLNTYNEQFFGPGTRLTVL.

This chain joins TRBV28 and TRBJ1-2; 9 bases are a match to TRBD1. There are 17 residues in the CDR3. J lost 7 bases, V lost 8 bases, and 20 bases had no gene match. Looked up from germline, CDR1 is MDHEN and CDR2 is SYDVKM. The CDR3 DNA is TGTGCCAGCTGGTCGGACAGGGGCCCCTCCGGAGGTGGTGGCTACACCTTC. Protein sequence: CASWSDRGPSGGGGYTF.

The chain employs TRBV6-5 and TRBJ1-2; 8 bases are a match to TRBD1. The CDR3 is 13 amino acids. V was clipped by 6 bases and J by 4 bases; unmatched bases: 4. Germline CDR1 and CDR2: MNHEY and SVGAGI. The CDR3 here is CASRTGEGYGYTF. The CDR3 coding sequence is TGTGCCAGCAGGACAGGGGAAGGCTATGGCTACACCTTC.

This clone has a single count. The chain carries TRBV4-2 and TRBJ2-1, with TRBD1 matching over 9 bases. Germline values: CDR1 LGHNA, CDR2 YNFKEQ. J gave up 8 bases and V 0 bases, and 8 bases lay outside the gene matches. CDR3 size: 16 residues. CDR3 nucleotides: TGTGCCAGCAGCCAAGATTTGGACAGGGGTGTACATGAGCAGTTCTTC. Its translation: CASSQDLDRGVHEQFF.

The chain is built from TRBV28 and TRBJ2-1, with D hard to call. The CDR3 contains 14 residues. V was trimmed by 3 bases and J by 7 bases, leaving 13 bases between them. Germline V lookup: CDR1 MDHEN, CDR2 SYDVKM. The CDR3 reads CASSFLDGGNEQFF. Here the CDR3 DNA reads TGTGCCAGCAGTTTCCTGGACGGTGGGAATGAGCAGTTCTTC.

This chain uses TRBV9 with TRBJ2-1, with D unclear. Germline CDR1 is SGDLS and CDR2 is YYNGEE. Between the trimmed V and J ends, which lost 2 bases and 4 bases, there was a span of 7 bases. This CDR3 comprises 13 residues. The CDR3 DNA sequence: TGTGCCAGCAGCGTTAGGGTTTACAATGAGCAGTTCTTC. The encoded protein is CASSVRVYNEQFF.

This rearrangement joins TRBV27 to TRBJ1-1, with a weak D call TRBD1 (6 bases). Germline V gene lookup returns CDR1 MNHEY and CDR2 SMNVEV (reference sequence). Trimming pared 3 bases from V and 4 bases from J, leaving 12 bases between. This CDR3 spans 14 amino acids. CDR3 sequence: CASSFQGSTTEAFF. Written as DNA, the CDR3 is TGTGCCAGCAGTTTTCAGGGGTCTACCACTGAAGCTTTCTTT.

CDR3 coding DNA: TGCGCCAGCAGCGGGGGGGTATTCCTATTCTACAATGAGCAGTTCTTC. Its protein product is CASSGGVFLFYNEQFF. The V and J genes are TRBV5-1 and TRBJ2-1; 7 bases fit TRBD2. The V gene's germline CDR1 is SGHRS and CDR2 YFSETQ. The CDR3 is 16 amino acids. Losses at the gene ends were 4 bases for V and 3 bases for J; bases not matched to a gene: 10.

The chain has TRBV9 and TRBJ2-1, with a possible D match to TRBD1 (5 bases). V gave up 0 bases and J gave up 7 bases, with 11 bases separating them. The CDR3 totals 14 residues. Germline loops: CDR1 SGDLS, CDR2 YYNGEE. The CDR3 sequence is CASSVDQGENEQFF. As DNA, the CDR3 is TGTGCCAGCAGCGTAGATCAGGGCGAGAATGAGCAGTTCTTC.

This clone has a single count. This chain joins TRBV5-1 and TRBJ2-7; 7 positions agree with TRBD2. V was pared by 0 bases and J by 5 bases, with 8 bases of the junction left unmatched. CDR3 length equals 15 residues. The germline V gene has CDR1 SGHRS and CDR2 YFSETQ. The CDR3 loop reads CASSLGTSAFDEQYF. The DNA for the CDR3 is TGCGCCAGCAGCTTGGGAACTAGCGCCTTCGACGAGCAGTACTTC.

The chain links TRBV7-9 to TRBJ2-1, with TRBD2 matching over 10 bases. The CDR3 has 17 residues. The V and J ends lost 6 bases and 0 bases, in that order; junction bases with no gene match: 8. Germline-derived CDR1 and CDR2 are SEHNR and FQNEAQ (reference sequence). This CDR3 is CASSQAASGSSYNEQFF. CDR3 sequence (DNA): TGTGCCAGCAGTCAAGCGGCTAGCGGGAGCTCCTACAATGAGCAGTTCTTC.